The T cell receptor (beta chain) described here comes from a study of PD-L1 blockade in urothelial cancer. Stated time point: peripheral blood 6 weeks after treatment start. The V gene lost 3 bases and the J gene lost 4 bases, with 16 bases spanning the gap. This CDR3 contains 17 residues. The germline gives CDR1 MDHEN, CDR2 SYDVKM. Only in-frame clones appear in the TCRdb table, and some are missing; sequencing was by immunoSEQ multiplex PCR. The data hold roughly 120,000 clones, with 85% to 90% observed a single time. The chain combines TRBV28 with TRBJ1-6; possible D gene TRBD1, 5 bases. Sequenced material: PBMCs, taken around atezolizumab (anti-PD-L1) treatment. The origin of this receptor is a man in his fifties or sixties with urothelial cancer. CDR3 DNA: TGTGCCAGCAGTTTGGGGTCTGGGGGGGGATATAATTCACCCCTCCACTTT. Protein: CASSLGSGGGYNSPLHF.